The source of this T cell receptor beta chain is a study of T cells in Graves' hyperthyroidism and ophthalmopathy (dated by TCRdb to about 2019). About the full investigation: Peripheral blood samples were taken at initial diagnosis, before any treatment was given. To identify distinguishing TCR V-J signatures, a discovery cohort of roughly 100 patients was used, comprising under 45 with Graves' ophthalmopathy and 57 with stable Graves' hyperthyroidism. Whether ophthalmopathy could be predicted prospectively was tested in an independent validation cohort made up of under 20 hyperthyroidism patients plus 17 patients who later progressed to ophthalmopathy. The 100 or so discovery patients were divided at random into training and test sets in a 7:3 ratio. In addition, the study compared T-cell repertoires in thyroid tissue and in blood from about 6 Graves' hyperthyroidism patients. After blood sampling, hyperthyroidism patients were treated with methimazole at a starting dose of 30 mg daily, and ophthalmopathy patients were treated with high-dose intravenous methylprednisolone. TCR Vbeta CDR3 sequencing of approximately 140 peripheral blood samples (over 40 ophthalmopathy, about 80 hyperthyroidism and approximately 17 progressor patients) is reported in the paper. Results and caveats for the whole study, not just this receptor: Most expanded thyroid clonotypes (frequency above 0.001) were also detected in blood, suggesting blood repertoires may reflect thyroid immune responses. No statistical method was used to set the sample size in advance, and investigators knew the group allocation. In validation, the model predicted progression to ophthalmopathy a median of approximately 6.3 months before onset, with roughly 68% sensitivity and nearly 75% specificity. In cross-validation, a model built on a 13 V-J signature told ophthalmopathy apart from stable hyperthyroidism with less than 90% sensitivity and roughly 82% specificity, and in testing the same model reached 80%/75%.

Amplification of TCR beta CDR3 regions was carried out from RNA transcripts. For the first round of RT-PCR on the TCR CDR3, the HTBI primer set was used together with the Qiagen OneStep RT-PCR kit. Libraries were constructed in a second round of multiplex PCR, after which size selection and purification were carried out. Libraries were sequenced paired-end with 100 bp reads on an Illumina HiSeq2000. Processing in the source paper ran as follows. Raw data were processed with SOAPnuke, discarding reads with adapters, uncalled bases, mean Phred below 15, or no exact constant-primer or identifier match. COPE v1.2.5 was used to merge high-quality paired reads, and clonotypes were defined as unique nucleotide sequences. Clonotypes were aligned to IMGT TRBV, TRBD and TRBJ reference segments using MiTCR v1.1. Only V-J combinations with frequency above 0.0001, covering 99% to 99.2% of repertoires, were analysed. A TCS score was defined as the ratio between F50 (clonal expansion) and ExV (chaos), using BLOSUM62-based TCRdist between CDR3 peptides within each V-J. Welch's t-statistics and random forest reduced roughly 500 V-J features to around 14, which were used in a naive Bayes classifier (R e1071). TCRdb trimmed public reads at Q25 via fastp, called clones via MiXCR and kept in-frame beta chains. Each entry merges the rows of one CDR3 protein and shows their most common DNA and genes. TCRdb, rather than the study authors, made the V and J calls. The sample table holds around 290,000 distinct CDR3 sequences, of which about 14% were seen once. In total, the top ten clones hold 7.8% of the sample.

Hyperthyroidism patients were newly diagnosed, with disease duration under 2 months, and aged 18 to 65 years. Exclusion was applied to patients with uncontrolled infections, other autoimmune diseases, pregnancy or lactation. Diagnoses were based on clinical symptoms, serum thyroxine and TRAb, thyroid ultrasound and orbital computed tomography. Blood from progressor patients was collected at the time of first diagnosis with hyperthyroidism, before any ophthalmopathy symptoms had appeared. PBMCs were separated from approximately 10 ml of fresh peripheral blood using Ficoll-Paque density gradient centrifugation. Progressor patients were defined as those initially diagnosed with Graves' hyperthyroidism in whom ophthalmopathy developed during follow-up. Total RNA was extracted using Trizol reagent, and RNA quality was assessed on an Agilent 2100 Bioanalyzer. The CDR3 numbers 13 residues from cysteine through phenylalanine. Solely the CDR3 DNA is kept, with 39 bases framed from the first base. The trim is 2 bases for V and 6 bases for J, with a gap of 11 bases between the germline ends. As encoded in the germline V gene, CDR1 is MNHEY while CDR2 is SVGAGI.

This clonotype showed up just a few times. The antigen it recognizes is unknown. Within one base of it there is no much larger clone, and no base qualities were kept. Sequenced: blood. This receptor was taken from a woman aged 25 to 39 with Graves' hyperthyroidism that later progressed to Graves' ophthalmopathy. The V and J genes are TRBV6-5 and TRBJ2-7; too little of a D gene remains to name it. The sequence in DNA is TGTGCCAGCAGTTACGCTTATCAAAGCGAGCAGTACTTC. Its translation is CASSYAYQSEQYF.